These T cell receptor beta chains were read from a single sample in a study of technical replicates of blood from several donors. The data were produced by immunoSEQ multiplex PCR, yet TCRdb's version contains in-frame clones alone and is incomplete. Here the sample spans under 85,000 clones, about 90% being singletons. The sequenced material came from T cells isolated from PBMCs. These receptors were taken from a human donor in good health. Some clones in this sample may be carry-over from other donors' samples. Both conserved end residues are part of each CDR3. The D gene is left open where the match is weak. Only part of the rows carry a size: once, few, many, or a class if the clone is expanded.

V gene,CDR3 length,clone size,J gene,D gene,CDR3 DNA,CDR3 protein
TRBV28,19,NA,TRBJ1-4,TRBD1,TGTGCCAGCAGTTTTAGTCCAGGGGGCGAAGTTGCAACTAATGAAAAACTGTTTTTT,CASSFSPGGEVATNEKLFF
TRBV6-5,13,NA,TRBJ1-2,NA,TGTGCCAGCAGTTATGGGGCCGGATGGGGCTACACCTTC,CASSYGAGWGYTF
TRBV27,16,NA,TRBJ2-7,NA,TGTGCCAGCAGTTTAGTTTACAGTTTACCCTCCTACGAGCAGTACTTC,CASSLVYSLPSYEQYF
TRBV4-2,15,NA,TRBJ2-7,TRBD2,TGTGCCAGCAGCCAAGATACTAGCGGGAGTTACGAGCAGTACTTC,CASSQDTSGSYEQYF
TRBV11-2,15,once,TRBJ1-1,TRBD1,TGTGCCAGCAGCGCCAGACAGGGGATGAACACTGAAGCTTTCTTT,CASSARQGMNTEAFF
TRBV25-1,13,NA,TRBJ1-2,NA,TGTGCCAGCAGCCCGGGAACTAACTATGGCTACACCTTC,CASSPGTNYGYTF
TRBV29-1,16,NA,TRBJ2-1,TRBD2,TGCAGCGTTGTCTCAGGGCTAGCGGGAATATATAGTGAGCAGTTCTTC,CSVVSGLAGIYSEQFF
TRBV29-1,15,NA,TRBJ2-7,NA,TGCAGCGTTGAAGATAGGGCAGGGTCAGGCTACGAGCAGTACTTC,CSVEDRAGSGYEQYF
TRBV27,14,NA,TRBJ2-1,NA,TGTGCCAGCAGTTTATCCTCAACATACAATGAGCAGTTCTTC,CASSLSSTYNEQFF
TRBV30,14,few,TRBJ1-5,NA,TGTGCCTGGAGTGCTGGACAAGGGAATCAGCCCCAGCATTTT,CAWSAGQGNQPQHF